These T cell receptor beta chains were read from a single sample in a study of blood T cells in healthy people across ages. TCRdb re-called the 5' RACE reads through MiXCR, storing one row per CDR3 protein. The sample lists over 1,500,000 distinct CDR3 sequences, around 42% occurring once. The specimen sequenced was blood. The receptor source for this set is a human donor in good health. Both conserved end residues are trimmed from each CDR3.

cdr3_aa | j_call | v_call
ASSPRTGRRDEQF | TRBJ2-1 | TRBV18
ASSSHRGDSYGYT | TRBJ1-2 | TRBV5-5
SVVGRYQETQY | - | TRBV29-1
ASSLFAGAGNQPQH | TRBJ1-5 | TRBV7-2
ASSPPIAYNEQF | TRBJ2-1 | TRBV14
ASSQGAHPYNEQF | TRBJ2-1 | TRBV4-3
SARRPPGGNQPQH | TRBJ1-5 | TRBV20-1
ASSRYSDSYNSPLH | TRBJ1-6 | TRBV7-8
SAITGAGIYYGYT | TRBJ1-2 | TRBV20-1
ATQGAQEQF | TRBJ2-1 | TRBV30
SVLLIVTGGLCGEQY | TRBJ2-7 | TRBV29-1
ASSQLKDRAEQY | TRBJ2-7 | TRBV11-1
ASSLAPVRAYNEQF | TRBJ2-1 | TRBV7-9
ASITLGGSSYDEQF | TRBJ2-1 | TRBV7-9
SAKVGVAYNEQF | TRBJ2-1 | TRBV20-1
ASSFVTGGNPGNTIY | TRBJ1-3 | TRBV5-8
ASSPQDRANEKLF | TRBJ1-4 | TRBV7-8
AHGERNYEQY | TRBJ2-7 | TRBV10-3
SVVPEVGTQY | TRBJ2-5 | TRBV29-1
SARDFTSSYEQY | TRBJ2-7 | TRBV20-1
ASSQDRGNSYEQY | TRBJ2-7 | TRBV4-3
ASSYSSGSGGADTQY | TRBJ2-3 | TRBV6-5
ASSQDRRSYYGYT | TRBJ1-2 | TRBV14
SARDIGTPNGQY | TRBJ2-7 | TRBV20-1
ASSRNYGSGGPYNEQF | TRBJ2-1 | TRBV4-2
STRQGAHGYT | TRBJ1-2 | TRBV29-1
ASSLGTGIHTQETQY | TRBJ2-5 | TRBV5-5
ASSPRKRTGKPDTQY | TRBJ2-3 | TRBV7-6
ASSQEVVYREYTEAF | TRBJ1-1 | TRBV4-3
SAGRDRGFMNTEAF | TRBJ1-1 | TRBV20-1
ASSYSGLDLIKETQY | TRBJ2-5 | TRBV6-2/TRBV6-3